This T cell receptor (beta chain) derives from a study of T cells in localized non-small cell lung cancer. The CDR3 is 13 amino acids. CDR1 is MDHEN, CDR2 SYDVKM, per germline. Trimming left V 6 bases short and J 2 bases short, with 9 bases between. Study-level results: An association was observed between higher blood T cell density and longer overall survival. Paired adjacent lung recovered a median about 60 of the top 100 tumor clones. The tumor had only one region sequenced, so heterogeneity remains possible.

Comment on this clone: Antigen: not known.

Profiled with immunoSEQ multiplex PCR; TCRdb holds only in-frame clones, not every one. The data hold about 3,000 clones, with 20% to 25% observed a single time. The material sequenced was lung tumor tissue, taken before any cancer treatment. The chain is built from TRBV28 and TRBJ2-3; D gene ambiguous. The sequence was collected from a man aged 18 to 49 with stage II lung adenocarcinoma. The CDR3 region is CASSPGATDTQYF. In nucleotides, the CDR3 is TGTGCCAGCAGCCCGGGTGCCACAGATACGCAGTATTTT.